Sequencing of this T cell receptor (beta chain) was carried out in a study of cytomegalovirus exposure and HLA in healthy donors. Study findings and constraints: Cytomegalovirus-associated TCR beta chains were listed, numbering approximately 150.

Libraries were prepared by immunoSEQ multiplex PCR; TCRdb keeps only in-frame clonotypes and omits some of them. Of some 260,000 clones listed, over 75% are singletons. Points on this clone: Its cognate antigen is unknown.

The CDR3 sequence is 16 residues long. Trimming removed 4 bases from V and 7 bases from J, with 19 bases in between. What was sequenced was PBMCs. The chain employs TRBV23-1 and TRBJ2-2; either TRBD1 or TRBD2 may supply D (5 bases each). TRBV23-1 is sorted into the ORF group, with uncertain function. This clonotype was sampled from a man younger than 30 in good health and CMV-seropositive. The CDR3 DNA reads TGCGCCAGCAGTCCCAATACCCGGGGCGCGGGCGGGGAGCTGTTTTTT. Protein sequence: CASSPNTRGAGGELFF.